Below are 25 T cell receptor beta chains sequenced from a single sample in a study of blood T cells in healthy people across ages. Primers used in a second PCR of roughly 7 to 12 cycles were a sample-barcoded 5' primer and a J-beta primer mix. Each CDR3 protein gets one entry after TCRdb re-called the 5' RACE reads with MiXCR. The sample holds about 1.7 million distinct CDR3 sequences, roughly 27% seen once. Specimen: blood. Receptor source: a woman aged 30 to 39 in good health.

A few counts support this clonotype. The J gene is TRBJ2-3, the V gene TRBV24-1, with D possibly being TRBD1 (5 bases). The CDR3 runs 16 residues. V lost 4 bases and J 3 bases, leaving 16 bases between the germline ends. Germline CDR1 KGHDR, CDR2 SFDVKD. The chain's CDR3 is CATSEGQGGRTDTQYF. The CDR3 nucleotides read TGTGCCACCAGTGAGGGCCAGGGTGGTCGGACAGATACGCAGTATTTT.

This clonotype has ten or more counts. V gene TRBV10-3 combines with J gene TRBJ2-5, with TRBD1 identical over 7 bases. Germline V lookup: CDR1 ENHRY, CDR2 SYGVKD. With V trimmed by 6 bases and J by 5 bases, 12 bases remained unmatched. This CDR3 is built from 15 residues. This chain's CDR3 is CAIRLRDSAEETQYF. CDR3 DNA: TGTGCCATCAGATTACGGGACAGCGCGGAGGAGACCCAGTACTTC.

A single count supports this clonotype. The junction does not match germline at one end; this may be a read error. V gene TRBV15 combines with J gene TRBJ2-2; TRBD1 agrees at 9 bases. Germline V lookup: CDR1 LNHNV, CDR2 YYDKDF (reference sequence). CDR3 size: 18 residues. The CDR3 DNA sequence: TGTGCCACCAGCAGAGAAAGGGCCGGGACAGGGAACCCCGGGGAGCTGTTTTTT. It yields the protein CATSRERAGTGNPGELFF.

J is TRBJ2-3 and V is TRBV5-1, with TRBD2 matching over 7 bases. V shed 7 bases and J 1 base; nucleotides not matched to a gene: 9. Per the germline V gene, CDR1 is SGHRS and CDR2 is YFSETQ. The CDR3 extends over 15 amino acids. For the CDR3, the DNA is TGCGCCAGCGCTTGGGGGAGGGCCGGCACAGATACGCAGTATTTT. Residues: CASAWGRAGTDTQYF.

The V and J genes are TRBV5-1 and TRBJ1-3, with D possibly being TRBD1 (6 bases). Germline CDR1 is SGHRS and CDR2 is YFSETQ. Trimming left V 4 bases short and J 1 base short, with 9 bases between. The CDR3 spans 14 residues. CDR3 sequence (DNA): TGCGCCAGCAGCGTTGACAGGTCTGGAAACACCATATATTTT. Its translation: CASSVDRSGNTIYF.

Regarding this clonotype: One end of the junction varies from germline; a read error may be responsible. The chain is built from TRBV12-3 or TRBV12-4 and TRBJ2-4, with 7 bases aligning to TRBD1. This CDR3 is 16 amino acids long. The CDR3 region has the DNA TGTACCAGCAGTCCGGGACAGCTCATCAAGGGAAACATTCAGTACTTC. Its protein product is CTSSPGQLIKGNIQYF.

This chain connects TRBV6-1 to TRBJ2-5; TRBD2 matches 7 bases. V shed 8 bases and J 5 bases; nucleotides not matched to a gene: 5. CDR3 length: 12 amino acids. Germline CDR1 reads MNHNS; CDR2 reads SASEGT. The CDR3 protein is CASEDGGETQYF. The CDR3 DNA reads TGTGCCAGCGAGGACGGGGGGGAGACCCAGTACTTC.

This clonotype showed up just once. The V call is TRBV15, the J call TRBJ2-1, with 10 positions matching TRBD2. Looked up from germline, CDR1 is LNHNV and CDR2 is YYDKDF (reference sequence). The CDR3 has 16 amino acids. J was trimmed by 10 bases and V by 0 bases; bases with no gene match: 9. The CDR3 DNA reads TGTGCCACCAGCAGAGATAGAGCGGGAGGGTCCTACGAGCAGTTCTTC. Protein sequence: CATSRDRAGGSYEQFF.

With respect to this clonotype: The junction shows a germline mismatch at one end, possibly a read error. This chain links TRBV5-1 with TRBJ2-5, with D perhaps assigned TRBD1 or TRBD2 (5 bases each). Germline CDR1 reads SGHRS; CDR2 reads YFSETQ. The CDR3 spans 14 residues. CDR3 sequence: CAGSLAVGMGEQYF. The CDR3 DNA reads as TGCGCCGGCAGCTTGGCCGTGGGGATGGGGGAGCAGTACTTC.

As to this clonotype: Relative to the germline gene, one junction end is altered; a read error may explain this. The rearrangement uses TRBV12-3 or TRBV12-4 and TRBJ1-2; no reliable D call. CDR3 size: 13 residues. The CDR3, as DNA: TGTACCAGCTCACCTGGCGGTTTCTATGGCTACACCTTC. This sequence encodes CTSSPGGFYGYTF.

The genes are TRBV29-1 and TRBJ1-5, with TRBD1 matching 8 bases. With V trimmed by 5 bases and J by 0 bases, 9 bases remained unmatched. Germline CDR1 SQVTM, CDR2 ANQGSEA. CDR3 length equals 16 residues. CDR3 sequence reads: CSVMLTGTGSNQPQHF. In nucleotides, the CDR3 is TGCAGCGTTATGCTGACCGGGACAGGTAGCAATCAGCCCCAGCATTTT.

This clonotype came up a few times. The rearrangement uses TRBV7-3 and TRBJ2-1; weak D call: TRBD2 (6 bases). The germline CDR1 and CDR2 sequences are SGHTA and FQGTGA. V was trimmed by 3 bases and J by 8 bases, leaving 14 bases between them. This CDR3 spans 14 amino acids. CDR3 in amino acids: CASSLGGAGDEQFF. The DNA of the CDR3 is TGTGCCAGCAGCTTGGGCGGGGCTGGGGATGAGCAGTTCTTC. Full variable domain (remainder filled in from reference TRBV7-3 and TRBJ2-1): GAGVSQTPSNKVTEKGKYVELRCDPISGHTALYWYRQSLGQGPEFLIYFQGTGAADDSGLPNDRFFAVRPEGSVSTLKIQRTERGDSAVYLCASSLGGAGDEQFFGPGTRLTVL.

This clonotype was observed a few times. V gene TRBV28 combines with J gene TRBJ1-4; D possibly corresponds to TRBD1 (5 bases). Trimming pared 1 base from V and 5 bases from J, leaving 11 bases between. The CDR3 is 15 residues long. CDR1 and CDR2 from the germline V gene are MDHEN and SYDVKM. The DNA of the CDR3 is TGTGCCAGCAGTTTATCCAAGGGGCGAAATGAAAAACTGTTTTTT. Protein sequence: CASSLSKGRNEKLFF.

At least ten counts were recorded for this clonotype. CDR3 nucleotides: TGCAGTGCTAGCCCCAGCGGGGAAGAGACCCAGTACTTC. Translated, it gives CSASPSGEETQYF. The V call is TRBV20-1, the J call TRBJ2-5; TRBD2 matches at 7 bases. Germline lookup yields CDR1 DFQATT and CDR2 SNEGSKA (reference sequence). The CDR3 runs to 13 residues. The ends lost 3 bases at V and 3 bases at J; junction bases unmatched: 4.

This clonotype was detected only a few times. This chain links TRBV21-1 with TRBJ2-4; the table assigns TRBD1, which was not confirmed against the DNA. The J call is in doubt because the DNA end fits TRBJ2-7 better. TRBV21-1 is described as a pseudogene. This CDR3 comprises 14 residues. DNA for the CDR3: TGTGCCAGCCGGGAGACAGGGCATCCCTACGAGCAGTACTTC. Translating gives CASRETGHPYEQYF.

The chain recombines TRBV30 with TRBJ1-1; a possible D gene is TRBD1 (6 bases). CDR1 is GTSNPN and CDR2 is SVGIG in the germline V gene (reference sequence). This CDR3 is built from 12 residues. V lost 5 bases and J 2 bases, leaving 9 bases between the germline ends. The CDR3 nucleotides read TGTGCCTGGGCACAGGGAAACACTGAAGCTTTCTTT. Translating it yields CAWAQGNTEAFF.

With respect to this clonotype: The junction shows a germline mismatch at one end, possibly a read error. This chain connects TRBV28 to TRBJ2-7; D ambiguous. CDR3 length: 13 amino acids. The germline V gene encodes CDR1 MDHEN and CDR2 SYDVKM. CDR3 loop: CANSLPAPYEQYF. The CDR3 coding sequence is TGTGCCAACAGTTTACCCGCCCCCTACGAGCAGTACTTC. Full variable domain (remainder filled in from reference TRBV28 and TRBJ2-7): DVKVTQSSRYLVKRTGEKVFLECVQDMDHENMFWYRQDPGLGLRLIYFSYDVKMKEKGDIPEGYSVSREKKERFSLILESASTNQTSMYLCANSLPAPYEQYFGPGTRLTVT.

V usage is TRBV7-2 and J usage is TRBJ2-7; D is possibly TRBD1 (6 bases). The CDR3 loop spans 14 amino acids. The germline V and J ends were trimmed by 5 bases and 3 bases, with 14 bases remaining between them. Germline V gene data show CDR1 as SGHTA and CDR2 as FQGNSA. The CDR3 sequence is CASSLRDKIYEQYF. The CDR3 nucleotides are TGTGCCAGCAGCCTTAGGGACAAAATCTACGAGCAGTACTTC.

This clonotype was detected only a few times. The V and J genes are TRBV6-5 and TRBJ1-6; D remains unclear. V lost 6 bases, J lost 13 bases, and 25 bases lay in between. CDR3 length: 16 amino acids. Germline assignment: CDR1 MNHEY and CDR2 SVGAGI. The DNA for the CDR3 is TGTGCCAGCAGCCACAAGGTCCTGTCTCAACCCCATCCCCTCCACTTT. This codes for CASSHKVLSQPHPLHF.

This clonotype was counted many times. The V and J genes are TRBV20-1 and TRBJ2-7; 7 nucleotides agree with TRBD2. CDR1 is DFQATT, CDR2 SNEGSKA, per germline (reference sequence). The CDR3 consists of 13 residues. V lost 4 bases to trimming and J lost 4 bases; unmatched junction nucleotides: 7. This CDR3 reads CSANGAAGYEQYF. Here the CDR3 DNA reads TGCAGTGCTAACGGAGCAGCGGGGTACGAGCAGTACTTC.

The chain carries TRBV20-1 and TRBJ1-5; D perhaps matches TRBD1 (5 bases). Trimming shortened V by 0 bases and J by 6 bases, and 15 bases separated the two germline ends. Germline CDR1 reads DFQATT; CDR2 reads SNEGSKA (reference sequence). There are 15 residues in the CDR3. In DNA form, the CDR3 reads TGCAGTGCTAGAGAGATCGGAGGGGAAGGTCAGCCCCAGCATTTT. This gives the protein CSAREIGGEGQPQHF.

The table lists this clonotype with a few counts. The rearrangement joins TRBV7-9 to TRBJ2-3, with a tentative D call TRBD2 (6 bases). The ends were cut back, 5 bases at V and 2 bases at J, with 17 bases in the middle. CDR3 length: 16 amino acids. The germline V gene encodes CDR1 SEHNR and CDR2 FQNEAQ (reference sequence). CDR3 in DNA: TGTGCCAGCAGCGTTTCGGGCGGGACCTTCACAGATACGCAGTATTTT. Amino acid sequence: CASSVSGGTFTDTQYF.

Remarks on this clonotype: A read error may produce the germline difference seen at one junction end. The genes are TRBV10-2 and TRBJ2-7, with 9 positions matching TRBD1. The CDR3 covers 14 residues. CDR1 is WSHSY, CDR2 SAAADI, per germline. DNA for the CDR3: TGTGCCAGCTCACCGGACAGGGGAGGATTCGAGCAGTACTTC. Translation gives CASSPDRGGFEQYF.

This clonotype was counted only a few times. CDR3 sequence: CASSTGTGGRKTQYF. In nucleotides, the CDR3 is TGTGCCAGCAGCACCGGGACAGGGGGTAGGAAGACCCAGTACTTC. This chain connects TRBV9 to TRBJ2-5; 11 bases fit TRBD1. This CDR3 has 15 amino acids. The V gene's germline CDR1 is SGDLS and CDR2 YYNGEE. J was trimmed by 6 bases and V by 4 bases; bases with no gene match: 8.

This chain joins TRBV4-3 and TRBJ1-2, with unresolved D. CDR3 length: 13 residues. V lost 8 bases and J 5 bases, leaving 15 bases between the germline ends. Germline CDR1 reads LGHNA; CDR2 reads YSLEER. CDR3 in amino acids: CASGNIGLYGYTF. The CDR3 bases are TGCGCCAGCGGGAATATAGGACTTTATGGCTACACCTTC.